Below are 24 T cell receptor beta chains sequenced from a single sample in a study of Tregs in tolerant kidney transplant recipients. Here immunoSEQ multiplex PCR was the method, and the copy in TCRdb shows in-frame clones only, minus some. The sample yields 75,000 to 85,000 clones, approximately 90% seen once. The sequenced sample was Tregs from blood, obtained before the transplant. All receptors come from a human donor who received a combined kidney and bone marrow transplant.

The count of this clone is one. V usage is TRBV15 and J usage is TRBJ1-2; D gene unclear. V was clipped by 5 bases and J by 4 bases, with 23 bases between them. CDR3 length equals 17 residues. CDR1 and CDR2 (germline): LNHNV, YYDKDF (reference sequence). The CDR3 loop reads CATSCSKGCGKTYGYTF. The DNA for the CDR3 is TGTGCCACCAGCTGTTCGAAAGGGTGTGGAAAGACCTATGGCTACACCTTC.

The rearrangement links TRBV28 to TRBJ1-1; D remains ambiguous. CDR1 and CDR2 (germline): MDHEN, SYDVKM. Trimming left V 2 bases short and J 3 bases short, with 10 bases between. This CDR3 is built from 14 residues. The CDR3 is CASSLGRTDTEAFF. In DNA, the CDR3 is TGTGCCAGCAGTTTAGGACGGACCGACACTGAAGCTTTCTTT. The full variable domain, rest sourced from reference TRBV28 and TRBJ1-1, is DVKVTQSSRYLVKRTGEKVFLECVQDMDHENMFWYRQDPGLGLRLIYFSYDVKMKEKGDIPEGYSVSREKKERFSLILESASTNQTSMYLCASSLGRTDTEAFFGQGTRLTVV.

J is TRBJ2-1 and V is TRBV27; D ambiguous. V shed 2 bases and J shed 7 bases, with 15 bases lying between them. This CDR3 contains 15 residues. Germline V lookup: CDR1 MNHEY, CDR2 SMNVEV (reference sequence). The CDR3 coding sequence is TGTGCCAGCAGTTTAGGCCCCAAATCGGGTAATGAGCAGTTCTTC. This codes for CASSLGPKSGNEQFF.

Only one count was recorded for this clone. This sequence joins TRBV28 and TRBJ1-2, with a possible D match to TRBD1 (6 bases). V lost 2 bases to trimming and J lost 4 bases, with 17 bases between them. The germline CDR1 and CDR2 sequences are MDHEN and SYDVKM. The CDR3 has 16 residues. The CDR3 spells CASSLRGGDTIYGYTF. CDR3 coding DNA: TGTGCCAGCAGTTTAAGAGGAGGGGACACCATCTATGGCTACACCTTC.

V is TRBV7-8 and J is TRBJ2-1, with no clear D. Germline values: CDR1 SGHVS, CDR2 FQNEAQ. With 1 base removed from V and 10 bases from J, the gap between germline ends came to 8 bases. The CDR3 runs to 12 residues. The CDR3 sequence: CASSLGRHEQFF. The CDR3 nucleotides read TGTGCCAGCAGCTTAGGAAGGCACGAGCAGTTCTTC.

This rearrangement joins TRBV7-2 to TRBJ1-4; D not certain. V was clipped by 1 base and J by 6 bases, with 12 bases between them. The germline V gene encodes CDR1 SGHTA and CDR2 FQGNSA. The CDR3 runs to 15 residues. DNA of the CDR3: TGTGCCAGCAGCTTAGAGGGCAGGCCTCATGAAAAACTGTTTTTT. Translation gives CASSLEGRPHEKLFF.

This chain connects TRBV7-9 to TRBJ2-3; D assignment may be TRBD1 or TRBD2 (5 bases each). Germline CDR1 SEHNR, CDR2 FQNEAQ (reference sequence). The V end was cut by 2 bases, the J end by 0 bases, with 12 bases between. CDR3 length equals 16 residues. This CDR3 reads CASSLMDGASTDTQYF. The CDR3 nucleotides read TGTGCCAGCAGCTTAATGGACGGGGCCAGCACAGATACGCAGTATTTT. The full variable domain, with the rest looked up from reference TRBV7-9 and TRBJ2-3, is DTGVSQNPRHKITKRGQNVTFRCDPISEHNRLYWYRQTLGQGPEFLTYFQNEAQLEKSRLLSDRFSAERPKGSFSTLEIQRTEQGDSAMYLCASSLMDGASTDTQYFGPGTRLTVL.

The gene calls are TRBV27 and TRBJ2-4; a weak D match, TRBD1 (5 bases). This CDR3 region has 19 residues. Germline V gives CDR1 MNHEY, CDR2 SMNVEV (reference sequence). V shed 1 base and J shed 0 bases, with 19 bases lying between them. For the CDR3, the DNA is TGTGCCAGCAGTTTATACTCAGGGCAGGGCAAACTAGCCAAAAACATTCAGTACTTC. The encoded protein is CASSLYSGQGKLAKNIQYF.

This sequence joins TRBV28 and TRBJ1-5; D remains unclear. CDR3 length: 17 residues. CDR1 and CDR2 (germline): MDHEN, SYDVKM. Trimming pared 7 bases from V and 0 bases from J, leaving 19 bases between. In DNA, the CDR3 is TGTGCCAGCAACCAAGTTTTGGGCCCCATTAGCAATCAGCCCCAGCATTTT. Translated, it gives CASNQVLGPISNQPQHF.

The rearrangement joins TRBV2 to TRBJ1-1; unclear D gene. Germline V gene lookup returns CDR1 SNHLY and CDR2 FYNNEI. V lost 7 bases to trimming and J lost 7 bases, with 19 bases between them. CDR3 length equals 14 residues. This CDR3 reads CASTLEAGRNEAFF. Written as DNA, the CDR3 is TGTGCCAGCACCCTGGAGGCAGGACGAAATGAAGCTTTCTTT. Full variable domain (missing parts from reference TRBV2 and TRBJ1-1): EPEVTQTPSHQVTQMGQEVILRCVPISNHLYFYWYRQILGQKVEFLVSFYNNEISEKSEIFDDQFSVERPDGSNFTLKIRSTKLEDSAMYFCASTLEAGRNEAFFGQGTRLTVV.

This chain joins TRBV5-1 and TRBJ2-3; D remains unclear. Looked up from germline, CDR1 is SGHRS and CDR2 is YFSETQ. CDR3 length: 15 residues. Trimming took 2 bases from V and 0 from J, leaving 10 bases between them. CDR3 amino acids: CASSFGPHSTDTQYF. The CDR3 bases are TGCGCCAGCAGCTTCGGGCCGCATAGCACAGATACGCAGTATTTT. Full variable domain (outside the CDR3, taken from reference TRBV5-1 and TRBJ2-3): KAGVTQTPRYLIKTRGQQVTLSCSPISGHRSVSWYQQTPGQGLQFLFEYFSETQRNKGNFPGRFSGRQFSNSRSEMNVSTLELGDSALYLCASSFGPHSTDTQYFGPGTRLTVL.

The chain joins TRBV29-1 to TRBJ2-1; perhaps TRBD2 as D (6 bases). Trimming shortened V by 7 bases and J by 0 bases, and 16 bases separated the two germline ends. CDR1 and CDR2 from the germline V gene are SQVTM and ANQGSEA. The CDR3 runs to 15 residues. The CDR3 DNA reads as TGCAGCGATAGAGAGGGACTTTTCTCCTACAATGAGCAGTTCTTC. It yields the protein CSDREGLFSYNEQFF.

The V gene is TRBV27, the J gene TRBJ1-2, with D possibly being TRBD1 (6 bases). CDR1 MNHEY and CDR2 SMNVEV come from the germline V gene (reference sequence). The CDR3 loop spans 13 amino acids. Trimming took 5 bases from V and 8 from J, leaving 15 bases between them. CDR3 amino acids: CASSPQGIRGYTF. The CDR3 DNA reads as TGTGCCAGCAGTCCACAGGGTATCAGGGGCTACACCTTC.

The chain uses TRBV4-1 and TRBJ2-1; 7 bases agree with TRBD2. CDR3 size: 14 residues. Germline V CDR1 and CDR2: MGHRA, YSYEKL. Unmatched junction bases numbered 4, after V lost 3 bases and J lost 5 bases. DNA of the CDR3: TGCGCCAGCAGCCACAACCTAGCGGACAATGAGCAGTTCTTC. As protein: CASSHNLADNEQFF.

This clone was observed a handful of times. The rearrangement links TRBV30 to TRBJ1-3, with D hard to call. The CDR3 spans 13 residues. Trimming removed 5 bases at V and 0 bases at J, with 8 bases between. Per the germline V gene, CDR1 is GTSNPN and CDR2 is SVGIG (reference sequence). The CDR3 reads CAWGTFSGNTIYF. Written as DNA, the CDR3 is TGTGCCTGGGGCACATTCTCTGGAAACACCATATATTTT. Full variable domain (rest looked up from reference TRBV30 and TRBJ1-3): SQTIHQWPATLVQPVGSPLSLECTVEGTSNPNLYWYRQAAGRGLQLLFYSVGIGQISSEVPQNLSASRPQDRQFILSSKKLLLSDSGFYLCAWGTFSGNTIYFGEGSWLTVV.

This chain joins TRBV30 and TRBJ1-1; perhaps TRBD1 as D (5 bases). V was trimmed by 4 bases and J by 4 bases, leaving 7 bases between them. Germline V gives CDR1 GTSNPN, CDR2 SVGIG (reference sequence). The CDR3 is 11 residues long. CDR3 sequence (DNA): TGTGCCTGGAAGGGGAGCACTGAAGCTTTCTTT. This gives the protein CAWKGSTEAFF.

The chain links TRBV18 to TRBJ1-4, with D perhaps matching TRBD1 (5 bases). CDR1 is KGHSH and CDR2 is LQKENI in the germline V gene. This CDR3 has 13 residues. Trimming left V 3 bases short and J 8 bases short, with 10 bases between. Here the CDR3 reads CASSPRDGEKLFF. CDR3 coding DNA: TGTGCCAGCTCACCCAGGGATGGGGAAAAACTGTTTTTT.

The V and J genes are TRBV28 and TRBJ1-2, with no clear D. This CDR3 has 13 residues. Trimming removed 4 bases from V and 2 bases from J, with 8 bases in between. In germline, CDR1 is MDHEN, CDR2 SYDVKM. The CDR3 protein is CASSSGLNYGYTF. The CDR3 DNA reads TGTGCCAGCAGTTCGGGGTTAAACTATGGCTACACCTTC.

The chain combines TRBV27 with TRBJ2-2, with D unresolved. Trimming shortened V by 6 bases and J by 4 bases, and 15 bases separated the two germline ends. The CDR3 has 15 residues. Germline V CDR1 and CDR2: MNHEY, SMNVEV (reference sequence). CDR3 coding DNA: TGTGCCAGCAGCCTCACCCTCCTGGGCACCGGGGAGCTGTTTTTT. It codes for CASSLTLLGTGELFF.

The chain carries TRBV2 and TRBJ1-4; D call uncertain. This CDR3 is built from 14 residues. Looked up from germline, CDR1 is SNHLY and CDR2 is FYNNEI. V gave up 6 bases and J gave up 3 bases, with 11 bases separating them. The CDR3, as DNA: TGTGCCAGCAGCACGGGCGGTTCTAATGAAAAACTGTTTTTT. This codes for CASSTGGSNEKLFF.

J is TRBJ2-1 and V is TRBV19, with D perhaps matching TRBD2 (5 bases). Germline V CDR1 and CDR2: LNHDA, SQIVND (reference sequence). The CDR3 sequence is 17 residues long. The V end lost 5 bases, the J end lost 7 bases, and 24 bases lay between the germline ends. The CDR3, as DNA: TGTGCCAGTAGTCCGGATTGGGCCCGGCTAACGGGAAATGAGCAGTTCTTC. Translation gives CASSPDWARLTGNEQFF.

The rearrangement joins TRBV14 to TRBJ2-5; no reliable D call. CDR1 is SGHDN and CDR2 is FVKESK in the germline V gene. Trimming shortened V by 1 base and J by 5 bases, and 5 bases separated the two germline ends. The length of the CDR3 is 12 residues. Here the CDR3 DNA reads TGTGCCAGCAGCCAAGTTAGGGAGACCCAGTACTTC. It specifies CASSQVRETQYF. Based on the CDR3 plus reference TRBV14 and TRBJ2-5, the full variable domain is EAGVTQFPSHSVIEKGQTVTLRCDPISGHDNLYWYRRVMGKEIKFLLHFVKESKQDESGMPNNRFLAERTGGTYSTLKVQPAELEDSGVYFCASSQVRETQYFGPGTRLLVL.

The J gene is TRBJ1-5, the V gene TRBV6-1; 7 bases agree with TRBD1. The CDR3 is made up of 15 amino acids. Germline lookup yields CDR1 MNHNS and CDR2 SASEGT. Losses at the gene ends were 5 bases for V and 0 bases for J; bases not matched to a gene: 4. The CDR3 loop reads CASSMRQGSNQPQHF. CDR3 nucleotides: TGTGCCAGCAGTATGCGACAGGGTAGCAATCAGCCCCAGCATTTT.

The chain uses TRBV6-5 and TRBJ2-7; maybe TRBD2 (5 bases). Trimming removed 5 bases from V and 0 bases from J, with 11 bases in between. CDR1 is MNHEY and CDR2 is SVGAGI in the germline V gene. This CDR3 comprises 14 residues. The CDR3 loop is CASSGLSGSYEQYF. The CDR3 DNA reads as TGTGCCAGCAGTGGTTTAAGCGGCTCCTACGAGCAGTACTTC.